The present TCR beta chain was sequenced within a study of shared clonotypes between healthy human individuals. This clone was counted a few times. The germline V gene encodes CDR1 SGDLS and CDR2 YYNGEE. There are 14 residues in the CDR3. V lost 4 bases and J 6 bases, leaving 14 bases between the germline ends. Healthy HIV-negative adults without recent acute infections or vaccinations served as donors. Every subset had its genomic DNA shared out evenly among several immunoSEQ plates. This table comes from immunoSEQ multiplex PCR, and its TCRdb copy is limited to in-frame clones, with some not included. Among fewer than 650,000 clones, around three quarters were seen once, and the ten largest hold more than 10%.

The chain uses TRBV9 and TRBJ2-1, with TRBD2 as a possible D gene (6 bases). The sequenced material came from PBMCs. The sequence came from a woman in her thirties or forties in good health. Some clones in this sample may be carry-over from other donors' samples. In nucleotides, the CDR3 is TGTGCCAGCAGCCCGACCGCGGGGAGCAATGAGCAGTTCTTC. Translation gives CASSPTAGSNEQFF.